The 4 T cell receptor beta chains below all came from one sample that was sequenced in a study of blood T cells in healthy people across ages. It was with a sample-barcoded 5' primer and a J-beta primer mix that a second PCR of about 6 to 12 cycles was run. TCRdb called the 5' RACE reads again in MiXCR, with one record for every CDR3 protein. Of hundreds of thousands of distinct CDR3 sequences detected, 45% to 50% appear once; the ten largest clones hold about a third. Input material: blood. These receptor sequences come from an older woman in good health.

The chain is built from TRBV5-1 and TRBJ2-5; TRBD2 is a possible D gene (5 bases). Germline loops: CDR1 SGHRS, CDR2 YFSETQ. This CDR3 has 14 residues. The V end was cut by 0 bases, the J end by 3 bases, with 9 bases between. CDR3 region: CASSLGRTEETQYF. CDR3 nucleotide sequence: TGCGCCAGCAGCTTGGGCAGGACTGAAGAGACCCAGTACTTC.

The genes are TRBV5-1 and TRBJ2-5; D is ambiguous. The germline V gene encodes CDR1 SGHRS and CDR2 YFSETQ. Trimming cost V 0 bases and J 3 bases, with 9 bases left between them. The CDR3 length is 14 residues. The CDR3 spells CASSLGNTEETQYF. The CDR3 DNA is TGCGCCAGCAGCTTGGGGAATACAGAAGAGACCCAGTACTTC.

This clonotype was seen more than once but under ten times. The chain has TRBV4-3 and TRBJ2-3; 7 bases map to TRBD2. The germline CDR1 and CDR2 sequences are LGHNA and YSLEER. This CDR3 region has 17 residues. Trimming removed 2 bases from V and 0 bases from J; junction bases left unmatched: 8. CDR3 protein: CASSQRWGRESTDTQYF. The CDR3 nucleotides are TGCGCCAGCAGCCAAAGGTGGGGGAGGGAGAGCACAGATACGCAGTATTTT.

The chain uses TRBV20-1 and TRBJ1-2, with D perhaps matching TRBD1 (6 bases). The germline V gene encodes CDR1 DFQATT and CDR2 SNEGSKA (reference sequence). The CDR3 has 14 amino acids. Trimming cost V 6 bases and J 4 bases, with 18 bases left between them. CDR3 bases: TGCAGTGCCGAGGGGGGCAGGAGGACCTATGGCTACACCTTC. This gives the protein CSAEGGRRTYGYTF.